This T cell receptor beta chain originates from a study of T cell responses to AZD1222 COVID-19 vaccine. Study at large: Doses given second, at about 4 or about 12 weeks, were pooled. Regarding the study as a whole: Spike as a whole was targeted by vaccine-associated CD4 TCRs, dominant at 160-218 and 743-854. The study reported that nearly half of spike-specific TCRs target unmutated variant regions. There were repertoire samples only from the period after the peak T cell response.

Trimming stripped 3 bases from V and 6 bases from J, with 5 bases between. The CDR3 has 11 residues. Germline CDR1 and CDR2: LNHDA and SQIVND (reference sequence). The table lists this clone with a few counts. Its antigen is unidentified. Repertoires were generated with immunoSEQ multiplex PCR, while TCRdb's copy carries only in-frame clones and drops some. The sample lists 200,000 or so clones, 90% to 95% occurring once. The J gene is TRBJ1-2, the V gene TRBV19; D is unresolved. Sequences were derived from peripheral blood, sampled on day 0 of AZD1222 vaccination. The TCR originated in an adult in good health. The CDR3 DNA reads TGTGCCAGTAGTATCTTGGATGGCTACACCTTC. It yields the protein CASSILDGYTF.